This T cell receptor beta chain was observed in a study of CD8 T cells in Susac syndrome. Overall study results and limits: The study's TCR sequencing and HLA analysis covered a relatively small number of individuals, and the study acknowledged this.

A note on this clonotype: Its matching antigen is unknown.

V lost 5 bases and J lost 9, with 14 bases in between. The V gene's germline CDR1 is SQVTM and CDR2 ANQGSEA. The CDR3 length is 13 residues. Sequencing of TCR beta drew on CD8+ and CD4+ T cells from blood. Roughly 0.45 to 1 ug RNA was reverse transcribed with random hexamers. Across 54 Vbeta and 13 Jbeta, TCR beta CDR3 was amplified with immunoSEQ multiplex PCR. In TCRdb, the immunoSEQ multiplex PCR reads were re-called with MiXCR into one record per CDR3 protein. The sample yields 120,000 to 150,000 distinct CDR3 sequences, more than 90% seen once. This receptor was obtained from a human donor with Susac syndrome. The sequencing input was CD4+ T cells from PBMCs. This sequence joins TRBV29-1 and TRBJ1-6; D perhaps matches TRBD1 (5 bases). This chain's CDR3 is CSVRDAGSSPLHF. The CDR3 DNA reads as TGCAGCGTTCGGGACGCCGGAAGTTCACCCCTCCACTTT.